Sequencing of this T cell receptor (beta chain) was carried out in a study of human T cells and chemical hapten exposure (TCRdb year 2021). For context, the study as a whole: For sensitization, 2% DPC in acetone was applied to an approximately 2 cm by approximately 2 cm area of upper inner arm skin. Throughout the study period of around 25 weeks, patients also received therapeutic DPC doses to the scalp every week. Patch testing on the upper back used Finn chambers containing 0.01% DPC, with scoring done after 6 days according to International Contact Dermatitis Research Group standards. Alopecia areata with under or over 50% scalp involvement, alopecia totalis and alopecia universalis were represented in the patient cohort, which was mostly female. The libraries were sequenced as a pool, and the TCR yield per sample differed mostly because of small variations in library volumes within the pool. The study tracked peripheral blood TCR repertoire changes in vivo during primary and secondary sensitization to the hapten diphenylcyclopropenone (DPC) in alopecia patients. Blood was sampled from patients pre-sensitization (week 0) and at 2, 6 and about 24 weeks after DPC sensitization. Blood for TCR sequencing was provided by twenty-nine alopecia patients at one to four time points (pre-sensitization, 2, 6 and 24 weeks). On the study overall, not on this receptor specifically: Repeated subsampling changed both the strength of the expansion versus patch-test correlation and the threshold at which the correlation became significant. A positive correlation was found between the number of PT1 expanded TCRs and patch test score, with significance reached at thresholds 8, 16 and 32 but not 4. No change with DPC sensitization was found in the number of TCRs above 1 in 1000 frequency, and no evidence of global repertoire structure alterations was found. Significantly more large CDR3 similarity clusters were formed by expanded TCRs than by pre-sensitization or healthy control sets, consistent with antigen-driven responses. Because all patients had alopecia, a presumed autoimmune disease, the immune response of the patients might differ from that of healthy individuals.

The library was built by means of RACE. For sequencing, a NextSeq 500 was employed. During library preparation, unique molecular identifiers were attached to individual cDNA molecules so that TCRs could be counted quantitatively and reproducibly. Both TCR alpha and TCR beta chains were sequenced from each blood RNA sample. As for how the authors treated the data: A median of roughly 98,000 TCRs per sample was observed, with a range of roughly 23,224 to 700,000. The Decombinator software suite was used to annotate the V, J and CDR3 of the TCR reads. Every sample was subsampled to the same number of TCRs (28,000) for the PS versus PT1 abundance plots. Expanded TCRs were defined as absent before sensitization and observed at least eight times at the 2-week time point. The public reads were quality trimmed at Q25 with fastp and then assembled into clones with MiXCR by TCRdb, keeping productive beta chains. CDR3 protein sequences are deduplicated, and each keeps its most common genes and DNA. It is TCRdb's table, rather than the study itself, that gives the V and J calls and clone size. This sample gives tens of thousands of distinct CDR3 sequences in total; about a tenth of them show up just once. The ten largest make up roughly 4.1% of the sample.

In light of the paper, this sample's time point label describes: patch test 1, 2 weeks after DPC sensitization. This specimen's treatment or condition label, interpreted: therapeutic diphenylcyclopropenone sensitization with weekly scalp DPC. Blood at each patch-test visit was drawn before the patch test was applied. Patients were eligible if aged 18 to 70, diagnosed with alopecia and judged suitable for DPC therapy, and pregnant patients were excluded. Total RNA was extracted from unfractionated whole blood that had been collected in Tempus Blood RNA tubes. From cysteine to phenylalanine, the CDR3 is 12 amino acids long. Left in the record is the CDR3 DNA by itself, 36 bases read in frame from the first base. V is shortened by 4 bases, J by 2 bases, and the region joining them spans 4 bases. The germline V gene sets CDR1 to SGHRS and CDR2 to YFSETQ. At least ten counts were recorded for this clonotype. Its antigen target is currently unknown. Per-nucleotide qualities are absent, and no much larger clonotype sits a single base away.

Recombination linked TRBV5-1 to TRBJ2-1, with the D gene not clear enough to name. The sequence derives from a woman in her forties or fifties with alopecia areata. Some clones in this sample may be carry-over from other donors' samples. The input for sequencing was whole blood, taken in connection with sensitization to the hapten diphenylcyclopropenone (DPC). The DNA reads TGCGCCAGCAGCCAAACCTACAATGAGCAGTTCTTC. This translates into CASSQTYNEQFF.